The clone carrying this T cell receptor beta chain appeared a few times. The data are from a study of Ad26.COV2.S vaccination and SARS-CoV-2 variants. On the study more broadly: Once or twice, 56 days apart, Ad26.COV2.S was delivered intramuscularly.

Treatment denoted: around 19 received Ad26.COV2.S at low or high dose, single or two shots; about five received placebo; per-sample allocation not given. Sampling took place 63 days after the first vaccine or placebo injection. The donor's status was that of an adult aged 18-55 years in Boston. Wuhan-strain SARS-CoV-2 spike was expressed by the Ad26 vector that made up the vaccine. Some clones are missing from TCRdb's copy, which holds only in-frame ones; the method was immunoSEQ multiplex PCR. Of 350,000 to 500,000 clones listed, approximately 89% are singletons. Germline loops: CDR1 MNHEY, CDR2 SMNVEV (reference sequence). V was trimmed by 6 bases and J by 7 bases, leaving 18 bases between them. The CDR3 loop spans 14 amino acids.

The specimen comprised peripheral blood, sampled in a trial of Ad26.COV2.S vaccine versus placebo. The genes are TRBV27 and TRBJ1-2, with D maybe TRBD1 (6 bases). The source is a person aged 18 to 59 who received the Ad26.COV2.S COVID-19 vaccine or a placebo. The DNA for the CDR3 is TGTGCCAGCAGACCAAAGACAGGTTGGAGTGGCTACACCTTC. Amino acid sequence: CASRPKTGWSGYTF.